Shown below are 18 T cell receptor beta chains from a single sample sequenced in a study of patients and donors after allogeneic stem cell transplantation. MiXCR, run by TCRdb on the RT-PCR reads, gives a single entry per CDR3 protein. The sample includes 900,000 to 1,000,000 distinct CDR3 sequences, about 20% of them seen just once. The sequenced sample consisted of blood, either unsorted or a sorted T cell fraction (not recorded which). The source is a human donor who was either an allogeneic HSCT recipient or a stem cell or donor lymphocyte infusion donor (not recorded which). It is not recorded whose cells these are; they may come from a transplant donor.

This clonotype appeared a few times. V gene TRBV2 combines with J gene TRBJ1-6; D is unresolved. This CDR3 is 15 amino acids long. Per the germline V gene, CDR1 is SNHLY and CDR2 is FYNNEI. V dropped 3 bases and J dropped 3 bases, with 9 bases sitting between them. This chain's CDR3 is CASSDIQFYNSPLHF. CDR3 coding DNA: TGTGCCAGCAGTGACATACAGTTCTATAATTCACCCCTCCACTTT. Filled out from reference TRBV2 and TRBJ1-6, the complete variable domain reads EPEVTQTPSHQVTQMGQEVILRCVPISNHLYFYWYRQILGQKVEFLVSFYNNEISEKSEIFDDQFSVERPDGSNFTLKIRSTKLEDSAMYFCASSDIQFYNSPLHFGNGTRLTVT.

This clonotype has just a few counts. The chain combines TRBV6-1 with TRBJ2-5; possible D gene TRBD2, 7 bases. The CDR3 spans 14 residues. Germline CDR1 and CDR2: MNHNS and SASEGT. V was cut by 4 bases and J by 5 bases, with 14 bases left in between. CDR3 residues: CASSAGEGRETQYF. The CDR3 DNA follows: TGTGCCAGCAGTGCAGGGGAGGGTCGGGAGACCCAGTACTTC.

This clonotype was seen a few times. The chain links TRBV16 to TRBJ2-1, with D maybe TRBD2 (5 bases). Germline lookup yields CDR1 KGHSY and CDR2 FQNENV. Trimming left V 8 bases short and J 4 bases short, with 15 bases between. CDR3 length equals 14 residues. CDR3 region: CASEALEVYNEQFF. Written as DNA, the CDR3 is TGTGCCAGCGAGGCACTAGAAGTATACAATGAGCAGTTCTTC.

This clonotype came up a few times. The genes are TRBV11-2 and TRBJ2-3; D not resolved. The germline V and J ends were trimmed by 1 base and 5 bases, with 13 bases remaining between them. The CDR3 has 15 residues. Germline V gene sequence: CDR1 SGHAT, CDR2 FQNNGV. The CDR3 DNA reads TGTGCCAGCAGCTTAGTGGTTAGCCAGAGAGATACGCAGTATTTT. Translation gives CASSLVVSQRDTQYF.

The table lists this clonotype with a few counts. The chain links TRBV3-1 to TRBJ2-2, with D uncertain. V was shortened by 4 bases and J by 0 bases, with 18 bases between the two germline ends. Germline CDR1 is LGHDT and CDR2 is YNNKEL (reference sequence). The CDR3 contains 18 residues. CDR3 residues: CASSRTLKQYSNTGELFF. The CDR3, as DNA: TGTGCCAGCAGCCGAACCCTAAAACAGTATTCGAACACCGGGGAGCTGTTTTTT.

This clonotype was observed a few times. The CDR3 reads CASSQVAASYEQYF. DNA for the CDR3: TGTGCCAGCAGCCAAGTAGCAGCCTCCTACGAGCAGTACTTC. The J gene is TRBJ2-7, the V gene TRBV3-1; D is unclear. V shed 1 base and J shed 0 bases, with 7 bases lying between them. CDR3 length equals 14 residues. CDR1 is LGHDT, CDR2 YNNKEL, per germline (reference sequence).

This clonotype showed up just a few times. The V and J genes are TRBV6-5 and TRBJ1-2; 10 bases are a match to TRBD1. V trimming: 0 bases; J trimming: 8 bases; junction bases outside the gene matches: 6. The CDR3 loop spans 15 amino acids. Germline V lookup: CDR1 MNHEY, CDR2 SVGAGI. This CDR3 reads CASSYSPTGGRGYTF. In nucleotides, the CDR3 is TGTGCCAGCAGTTACTCCCCGACAGGGGGCAGGGGCTACACCTTC.

V is TRBV29-1 and J is TRBJ2-7, with 7 bases fitting TRBD1. Losses at the gene ends were 6 bases for V and 5 bases for J; bases not matched to a gene: 10. There are 13 residues in the CDR3. Germline-derived CDR1 and CDR2 are SQVTM and ANQGSEA. CDR3 in DNA: TGCAGCGTCCTAGGGCAGGGGGACCACGAGCAGTACTTC. Encoded protein: CSVLGQGDHEQYF.

The chain recombines TRBV9 with TRBJ1-1; no firm D call. This CDR3 is 16 amino acids long. Trimming removed 0 bases from V and 1 base from J, with 13 bases in between. The germline gives CDR1 SGDLS, CDR2 YYNGEE. The CDR3 loop reads CASSVVLPPGNTEAFF. CDR3 DNA sequence: TGTGCCAGCAGCGTAGTACTTCCCCCGGGGAACACTGAAGCTTTCTTT.

This chain uses TRBV9 with TRBJ2-2; D is perhaps TRBD2 (7 bases). The V end was cut by 3 bases, the J end by 8 bases, with 11 bases between. Looked up from germline, CDR1 is SGDLS and CDR2 is YYNGEE. This CDR3 comprises 13 residues. DNA for the CDR3: TGTGCCAGCAGCGGCGGGGGCAAGGGGGAGCTGTTTTTT. It encodes CASSGGGKGELFF.

The chain uses TRBV12-3 or TRBV12-4 and TRBJ2-5, with a weak D call TRBD1 (6 bases). The V and J ends lost 3 bases and 5 bases respectively, with 16 bases between them. This CDR3 is built from 15 residues. CDR3 sequence reads: CASSFGGIRSETQYF. CDR3 sequence (DNA): TGTGCCAGCAGTTTTGGGGGCATTAGGTCGGAGACCCAGTACTTC.

This chain joins TRBV14 and TRBJ1-1, with no clear D. V dropped 0 bases and J dropped 8 bases, with 10 bases sitting between them. This CDR3 comprises 13 residues. Germline values: CDR1 SGHDN, CDR2 FVKESK. CDR3 amino acids: CASSQDLNGEAFF. The CDR3 DNA is TGTGCCAGCAGCCAAGATCTTAATGGAGAAGCTTTCTTT.

This clonotype was counted ten times or more. The chain is built from TRBV24-1 and TRBJ2-3; TRBD1 matches 9 bases. J was trimmed by 2 bases and V by 0 bases; bases with no gene match: 2. The CDR3 runs to 16 residues. Germline assignment: CDR1 KGHDR and CDR2 SFDVKD. The CDR3 protein is CATSDLGTGSTDTQYF. CDR3 sequence (DNA): TGTGCCACCAGTGATTTGGGGACAGGGTCCACAGATACGCAGTATTTT.

The chain recombines TRBV7-8 with TRBJ1-5; 7 nucleotides line up with TRBD1. Trimming removed 5 bases from V and 10 bases from J; junction bases left unmatched: 11. Per germline, CDR1 SGHVS and CDR2 FQNEAQ. The CDR3 contains 14 residues. The DNA of the CDR3 is TGTGCCAGCAGCCTAAGCAGGGGGGGCCACCCCCAGCATTTT. Protein: CASSLSRGGHPQHF.

This clonotype was counted between two and nine times. This chain's CDR3 is CATSRDSTSGRGYEQYF. CDR3 bases: TGTGCCACCAGCAGAGATTCGACTAGCGGGAGAGGGTACGAGCAGTACTTC. The rearrangement uses TRBV15 and TRBJ2-7, with TRBD2 matching 12 bases. Germline CDR1 reads LNHNV; CDR2 reads YYDKDF (reference sequence). This CDR3 has 17 residues. After removal of 0 bases from V and 4 bases from J, the junction contained 7 bases not matched to a gene.

Many counts were recorded for this clonotype. The chain carries TRBV12-3 or TRBV12-4 and TRBJ2-2, with 7 bases identical to TRBD2. The CDR3 totals 14 residues. The J segment lost 1 base and the V segment lost 8 bases, leaving 4 bases of the junction unmatched. CDR3 amino acids: CASVPSGNTGELFF. The CDR3 DNA follows: TGTGCCAGCGTGCCTAGCGGGAACACCGGGGAGCTGTTTTTT.

This clonotype turned up a few times. J is TRBJ1-2 and V is TRBV25-1; a possible D gene is TRBD1 (6 bases). The germline gives CDR1 MGHDK, CDR2 SYGVNS. V dropped 7 bases and J dropped 6 bases, with 15 bases sitting between them. This CDR3 spans 13 amino acids. This CDR3 reads CASTQGGFNGYTF. The CDR3, as DNA: TGTGCCAGCACACAGGGAGGATTTAATGGCTACACCTTC.

V usage is TRBV29-1 and J usage is TRBJ2-7; TRBD1 matches 7 bases. Germline lookup yields CDR1 SQVTM and CDR2 ANQGSEA. The CDR3 totals 13 residues. The V gene end was trimmed by 4 bases and the J gene end by 2 bases; junction bases not matched to a gene: 5. The DNA for the CDR3 is TGCAGCGTTGCCCGGGACAGCCCCTACGAGCAGTACTTC. It encodes CSVARDSPYEQYF.